This T cell receptor (beta chain) was retrieved from a study of cytomegalovirus exposure and HLA in healthy donors. The CDR3 length is 16 residues. CDR1 is LGHNA and CDR2 is YSLEER in the germline V gene. Trimming cost V 0 bases and J 9 bases, with 15 bases left between them. 13 Jbeta primers and 60 Vbeta primers were used for the PCR. Assay: immunoSEQ multiplex PCR; the TCRdb copy retains only in-frame clones and omits some. The table includes 140,000 or so clones, roughly 62% detected once. This chain uses TRBV4-3 with TRBJ1-6; D is ambiguous. This receptor was taken from a male donor in good health and CMV-seronegative. The sequencing sample was made of PBMCs. The CDR3 nucleotides are TGCGCCAGCAGCCAAGATTTCGGGTCACGGGGTTCACCCCTCCACTTT. Protein: CASSQDFGSRGSPLHF.